What follows are 9 T cell receptor beta chains derived from one specimen sequenced in a study of CDR3 diversity in severe acne. One entry per CDR3 protein, called by TCRdb with MiXCR from the PCR reads. Seen here are more than 70,000 distinct CDR3 sequences, 45% to 50% observed once, and the top ten hold around a tenth. Sequencing was performed on blood. The source is a male donor in good health, serving as a control.

This clonotype was detected ten times or more. The chain joins TRBV7-9 to TRBJ2-5; D is uncertain. This CDR3 is 13 amino acids long. V was trimmed by 0 bases and J by 5 bases, leaving 7 bases between them. Per germline, CDR1 SEHNR and CDR2 FQNEAQ (reference sequence). The CDR3 is CASSLALQETQYF. The CDR3 region has the DNA TGTGCCAGCAGCTTAGCACTCCAGGAGACCCAGTACTTC.

Worth noting for this clonotype: The CDR3 ends on some other residue instead of the conserved phenylalanine or tryptophan, so this is likely a read error. The DNA is left out, because the CDR3 cannot be placed on it with certainty; the CDR3 is given as TCRdb lists it. The chain couples TRBV7-6 to TRBJ2-3; no DNA check was done on the table's D call, TRBD1. Germline lookup yields CDR1 SGHVS and CDR2 FNYEAQ. The length of the CDR3 is 13 amino acids, counting both ends. The CDR3 sequence is CASSPGGPVRGYL.

The chain uses TRBV2 and TRBJ1-1; D not resolved. Per germline, CDR1 SNHLY and CDR2 FYNNEI. The CDR3 length is 15 residues. The V end lost 3 bases, the J end lost 5 bases, and 16 bases lay between the germline ends. CDR3 DNA sequence: TGTGCCAGCAGTGACAGCGCCTCTTTCCTTACTGAAGCTTTCTTT. This gives the protein CASSDSASFLTEAFF.

This chain connects TRBV7-9 to TRBJ1-2; no clear D. The CDR3 runs 13 residues. CDR1 and CDR2 (germline): SEHNR, FQNEAQ (reference sequence). With 5 bases removed from V and 6 bases from J, the gap between germline ends came to 13 bases. The DNA for the CDR3 is TGTGCCAGCAGCCTTCCCCCCGGGGATGGCTACACCTTC. It encodes CASSLPPGDGYTF.

This clonotype was counted many times. The J gene is TRBJ2-3, the V gene TRBV9; no firm D call. V lost 0 bases and J lost 6, with 14 bases in between. Germline V gene lookup returns CDR1 SGDLS and CDR2 YYNGEE. CDR3 length equals 15 residues. The CDR3 DNA sequence: TGTGCCAGCAGCGTAGCCCCCCGAGGAGTGGATACGCAGTATTTT. It encodes CASSVAPRGVDTQYF.

There are many counts of this clonotype. This chain joins TRBV24-1 and TRBJ1-1, with D hard to call. Germline CDR1 is KGHDR and CDR2 is SFDVKD. With 5 bases removed from V and 4 bases from J, the gap between germline ends came to 16 bases. The length of the CDR3 is 15 residues. The CDR3: CATSGVYRGITEAFF. The CDR3 DNA is TGTGCCACCAGTGGGGTCTATCGAGGAATCACTGAAGCTTTCTTT.

The chain links TRBV28 to TRBJ1-2, with unresolved D. The length of the CDR3 is 11 residues. V was trimmed by 8 bases and J by 4 bases, leaving 8 bases between them. Germline values: CDR1 MDHEN, CDR2 SYDVKM. The CDR3 protein is CASGDIYGYTF. The CDR3 DNA reads TGTGCCAGCGGAGACATCTATGGCTACACCTTC.

Worth noting for this clonotype: A clone one base away is much larger, so this may be a read error. This chain's CDR3 is CASSVGQGGEKLLF. Written as DNA, the CDR3 is TGTGCCAGCAGCGTAGGCCAGGGAGGTGAAAAACTGCTTTTT. This sequence joins TRBV9 and TRBJ1-4; D possibly corresponds to TRBD1 (5 bases). The CDR3 length is 14 residues. Germline V lookup: CDR1 SGDLS, CDR2 YYNGEE.

This chain links TRBV30 with TRBJ1-5; D unclear. This CDR3 contains 13 residues. V lost 2 bases and J lost 6, with 11 bases in between. Germline V gene lookup returns CDR1 GTSNPN and CDR2 SVGIG (reference sequence). The CDR3 DNA follows: TGTGCCTGGAGTCGATCCTCGGGTCAGCCCCAGCATTTT. It yields the protein CAWSRSSGQPQHF.